The rows below give T cell receptor beta chains drawn from one sample of a study of T cells in Graves' hyperthyroidism and ophthalmopathy. TCRdb re-analysed the multiplex PCR reads in MiXCR, keeping a single row per CDR3 protein. The repertoire holds around 300,000 distinct CDR3 sequences, with roughly 13% as singletons. Material: blood. The origin of the receptors is a woman aged 40 to 49 with Graves' ophthalmopathy. Both conserved end residues are trimmed from each CDR3. Fields, in order: V gene, CDR3 protein.

TRBV20-1	SANRLAGTYNEQF
TRBV3-1	ASSDAASPLH
TRBV5-1	ASTLEGLAGGSYNEQF
TRBV28	ASSLGNPKTQY
TRBV27	ASSPLRGVDTEAF
TRBV20-1	SARDPSAGQY
TRBV7-2	ASSLGLAGGNIQY
TRBV19	ASRTPSPFH
TRBV10-3	AISVVTGDDTQY
TRBV19	ASSTTGDGNTEAF
TRBV28	ASSFSPGTGGNTEAF